This T cell receptor beta chain appears in the sequencing data of a study of human T cells and chemical hapten exposure. Overall study: Weekly diphenylcyclopropenone doses were given to patients' scalps across the roughly 22-week study. The study patch tested 0.01% DPC on the upper back and read results at 6 days.

Germline V gene lookup returns CDR1 SGHRS and CDR2 YFSETQ. CDR3 size: 13 residues. The sample holds many counts of this clonotype. At one end the junction does not follow the germline gene, possibly because of a read error. TCRdb re-called the RACE reads with MiXCR, one entry per CDR3 protein. The table includes around 300,000 distinct CDR3 sequences, roughly 6.9% detected once. Time point here: patch test 1, 2 weeks after DPC sensitization. Treatment noted: therapeutic diphenylcyclopropenone sensitization with weekly scalp DPC. The gene calls are TRBV5-1 and TRBJ2-5, with D maybe TRBD2 (5 bases). Specimen: whole blood, collected in connection with sensitization to the hapten diphenylcyclopropenone (DPC). The sequence was collected from a woman under 30 with alopecia areata. Some clones in this sample may be carry-over from other donors' samples. The CDR3 DNA follows: TGTGCCAGCAGTCTGTCCGGGGAAGAGACCCAGTACTTC. The encoded protein is CASSLSGEETQYF.